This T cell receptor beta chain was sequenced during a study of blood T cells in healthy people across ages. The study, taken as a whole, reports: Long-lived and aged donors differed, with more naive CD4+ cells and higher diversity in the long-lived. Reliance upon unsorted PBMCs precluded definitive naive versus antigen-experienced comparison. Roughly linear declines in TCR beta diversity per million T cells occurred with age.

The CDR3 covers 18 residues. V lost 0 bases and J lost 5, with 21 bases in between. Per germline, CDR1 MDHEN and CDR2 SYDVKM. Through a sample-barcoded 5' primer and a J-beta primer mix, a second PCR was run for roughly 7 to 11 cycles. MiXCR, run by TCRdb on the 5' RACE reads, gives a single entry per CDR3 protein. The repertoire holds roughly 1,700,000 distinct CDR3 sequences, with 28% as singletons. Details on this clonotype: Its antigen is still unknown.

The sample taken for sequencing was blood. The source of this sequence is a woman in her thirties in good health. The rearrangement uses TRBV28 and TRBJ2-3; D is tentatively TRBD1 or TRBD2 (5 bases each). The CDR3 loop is CASSLWDPEGMHRDTQYF. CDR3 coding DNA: TGTGCCAGCAGTTTATGGGACCCCGAGGGGATGCACAGAGATACGCAGTATTTT.